The next 9 T cell receptor beta chains were all read from a single sample in a study of blood T cell repertoires in COVID-19. Some clones are missing from TCRdb's copy, which holds only in-frame ones; the method was immunoSEQ multiplex PCR. The sample includes more than 65,000 clones, approximately 88% of them seen just once. Source material: peripheral blood. These receptors all stem from a man aged 55-75 years with acute or convalescent COVID-19.

The rearrangement links TRBV30 to TRBJ1-6, with 10 bases aligning to TRBD1. This CDR3 is 16 amino acids long. After removal of 1 base from V and 7 bases from J, the junction contained 7 bases not matched to a gene. The germline gives CDR1 GTSNPN, CDR2 SVGIG (reference sequence). CDR3 region: CAWSGGGTGENSPLHF. The CDR3 region has the DNA TGTGCCTGGAGTGGAGGTGGGACAGGGGAAAATTCACCCCTCCACTTT.

J is TRBJ1-5 and V is TRBV29-1; D remains ambiguous. The CDR3 is 18 residues long. V was cut by 7 bases and J by 0 bases, with 25 bases left in between. The V gene's germline CDR1 is SQVTM and CDR2 ANQGSEA. The CDR3 coding sequence is TGCAGCGCCCGAAGGTTTATTCTCTGGGCGACTAGCAATCAGCCCCAGCATTTT. Its protein is CSARRFILWATSNQPQHF.

The chain combines TRBV25-1 with TRBJ2-5, with 9 bases lining up with TRBD1. The CDR3 loop spans 13 amino acids. CDR1 MGHDK and CDR2 SYGVNS come from the germline V gene. The ends lost 3 bases at V and 4 bases at J; junction bases unmatched: 0. CDR3 DNA sequence: TGTGCCAGCAGTGAGGGACAGGGAGAGACCCAGTACTTC. This sequence encodes CASSEGQGETQYF.

The chain is built from TRBV5-8 and TRBJ2-5, with 7 bases that match TRBD1. Germline V gene data show CDR1 as SGHTS and CDR2 as YDEGEE. V shed 0 bases and J 4 bases; nucleotides not matched to a gene: 3. The CDR3 has 14 residues. CDR3 region: CASSLEGGRETQYF. CDR3 bases: TGTGCCAGCAGCTTGGAAGGGGGCCGAGAGACCCAGTACTTC.

The V and J genes are TRBV2 and TRBJ2-2; 9 bases align to TRBD2. Germline values: CDR1 SNHLY, CDR2 FYNNEI. The V and J ends lost 9 bases and 0 bases, in that order; junction bases with no gene match: 11. This CDR3 is 17 amino acids long. CDR3 sequence: CARTRGAGGSNTGELFF. CDR3 in DNA: TGTGCCAGAACAAGGGGAGCGGGGGGCTCGAACACCGGGGAGCTGTTTTTT. Using reference TRBV2 and TRBJ2-2 for the parts outside the CDR3, the full variable domain is EPEVTQTPSHQVTQMGQEVILRCVPISNHLYFYWYRQILGQKVEFLVSFYNNEISEKSEIFDDQFSVERPDGSNFTLKIRSTKLEDSAMYFCARTRGAGGSNTGELFFGEGSRLTVL.

This clone was recorded once. The rearrangement links TRBV11-3 to TRBJ1-1, with 9 bases identical to TRBD1. The CDR3 has 16 residues. CDR1 and CDR2 from the germline V gene are SGHNT and YENEEA. Trimming took 5 bases from V and 3 from J; bases not matched to a gene: 10. In nucleotides, the CDR3 is TGTGCCAGCAGCACAGGGACAGGGTCTCCGCACACTGAAGCTTTCTTT. Protein sequence: CASSTGTGSPHTEAFF.

This chain joins TRBV5-6 and TRBJ1-1, with 8 bases fitting TRBD1. The trim removed 3 bases at V and 3 bases at J, leaving 7 bases unmatched. Germline-derived CDR1 and CDR2 are SGHDT and YYEEEE. This CDR3 comprises 15 residues. CDR3 in amino acids: CASSSPGTGYTEAFF. CDR3 sequence (DNA): TGTGCCAGCAGCTCCCCCGGGACAGGATACACTGAAGCTTTCTTT.

V gene TRBV5-8 combines with J gene TRBJ2-6; a weak D match, TRBD1 (6 bases). The CDR3 loop spans 15 amino acids. Germline-derived CDR1 and CDR2 are SGHTS and YDEGEE. The V end was cut by 2 bases, the J end by 2 bases, with 8 bases between. CDR3 in DNA: TGTGCCAGCAGCTTCAGGGGAGCTGGGGCCAACGTCCTGACTTTC. Translation gives CASSFRGAGANVLTF.

CDR3 sequence (DNA): TGTGCCAGCAGCTTAACGCGAATTACGAACACTGAAGCTTTCTTT. Translating it yields CASSLTRITNTEAFF. This rearrangement joins TRBV11-2 to TRBJ1-1; unclear D gene. CDR3 length: 15 residues. Trimming cost V 2 bases and J 1 base, with 11 bases left between them. Germline loops: CDR1 SGHAT, CDR2 FQNNGV.